This TCR beta chain comes out of a study of blood T cell repertoires in COVID-19. In the study overall: Acute-phase and convalescent COVID-19 samples originated in the United States, Italy and Spain. T cells, B-cell-depleted T cells, or PBMCs supplied cDNA or gDNA.

Per the authors' pipeline: Estimation of nucleated cell counts was performed using reference gene primer amplification. Clones were read by immunoSEQ multiplex PCR, and TCRdb kept only the in-frame ones, dropping some. V and J calls and clone size are given by that table; D and trimming were obtained from the DNA. Among some 110,000 clones listed, about 84% were seen once. Sequenced input: peripheral blood. This TCR came from a human donor in a cohort sampled during active COVID-19.

The CDR3 bases are TGTGCCAGCAGTAAATCTTTTGTCTACGAGCAGTACTTC. It specifies CASSKSFVYEQYF. This chain joins TRBV6-6 and TRBJ2-7, with D uncertain. CDR3 length: 13 amino acids. Trimming stripped 5 bases from V and 3 bases from J, with 11 bases between. The germline V gene encodes CDR1 MNHNY and CDR2 SVGAGI (reference sequence).